This T cell receptor (beta chain) derives from a study of CD8 T cells in Susac syndrome (dated by TCRdb to the late 2010s). Regarding the research as a whole: Of the Susac syndrome patients who were sequenced, more than five had clinically active disease and roughly eight were in clinical remission. Susac syndrome patients were therapy-naive, on corticosteroids (some also receiving IVIg), or on IVIg alone at blood withdrawal. Repertoire sequencing was used to test whether CD8+ T cell activation and differentiation in Susac syndrome was antigen driven. The clonality of the CD8+ T cell repertoire was compared across around twelve healthy donors, 14 Susac syndrome patients and about 16 multiple sclerosis patients. The research as a whole found: Clonal expansion was seen in Susac syndrome CD8+ repertoires, peaking in CD8+ TEMRA cells and being greater in clinically active patients than in remitting ones. The number of individuals in the TCR sequencing and HLA analysis was acknowledged as relatively small. Around 15 Susac-specific public clones were identified in the total CD8+ repertoire, and a few Susac-specific public clones were identified in the CD8+ TEMRA repertoire.

RNA was extracted using the RNeasy kit, and roughly 0.45 to 1 microgram was reverse transcribed with random hexamers. TCR beta CDR3 regions were amplified with the immunoSEQ multiplex PCR assay covering 54 Vbeta and 13 Jbeta segments. PCR amplification bias was corrected using a synthetic template baseline for primer optimization and computational correction. In the source study's methods: Only productive sequences were kept, with reads annotated to V, D and J genes according to IMGT and analyzed in immunoSEQ Analyzer. To calculate clonality, Shannon entropy was normalized by log2 of the number of productive unique sequences and then subtracted from one. Public and private clones were assessed among the 100 most prevalent clones of each patient and control. A clone was defined as Susac-specific if it was absent from the healthy and MS cohorts, from over a thousand published viral clones and from other ImmuneACCESS disease sequences. TCRdb redid the processing of the public reads, applying fastp at Q25 and MiXCR, and retained in-frame beta chains. Rows matching on CDR3 protein sequence are summarized as one entry with the most common DNA and genes. These V and J calls rely on TCRdb rather than the paper's analysis. Within this sample are roughly 80,000 distinct CDR3 sequences, with roughly 95% of them counted one time only. The ten largest clones add up to about 0.52% of the sample.

This clonotype was seen once. It has no known antigen specificity. At one boundary the junction diverges from the germline segment, which might be a read error. The CDR3 numbers 15 residues from cysteine through phenylalanine. CDR3 DNA is the only sequence kept; it has 45 bases, read in frame from the first base. The germline V gene encodes CDR1 SSHAT and CDR2 FNYEAQ (reference sequence). High-throughput TCR beta sequencing profiled peripheral blood CD8+ and CD4+ T cells from healthy donors, Susac syndrome patients and multiple sclerosis patients. The Susac syndrome patients fulfilled recently defined diagnostic criteria for either definite or probable disease. CD8+ TEMRA cells were enriched by FACS, while bulk CD8+ and CD4+ T cells were purified by magnetic negative isolation. Blood was collected in EDTA tubes and processed within 24 hours, with PBMCs isolated through density gradient centrifugation. PBMCs destined for TCR sequencing were cryopreserved in liquid nitrogen and later thawed in a 37 °C water bath. Purity of sorted or isolated CD4+, CD8+ and CD8+ TEMRA cells was at least 90%.

The rearranged segments are TRBV7-7 and TRBJ2-3; 8 bases in the junction line up with TRBD2. Specimen: CD8+ T cells from PBMCs. This receptor was obtained from a human donor with Susac syndrome. The encoded CDR3 is CASSLEAGAGDTQYF. The DNA sequence follows: TGTGCTAGCAGCTTAGAAGCGGGGGCCGGAGATACGCAGTATTTT.